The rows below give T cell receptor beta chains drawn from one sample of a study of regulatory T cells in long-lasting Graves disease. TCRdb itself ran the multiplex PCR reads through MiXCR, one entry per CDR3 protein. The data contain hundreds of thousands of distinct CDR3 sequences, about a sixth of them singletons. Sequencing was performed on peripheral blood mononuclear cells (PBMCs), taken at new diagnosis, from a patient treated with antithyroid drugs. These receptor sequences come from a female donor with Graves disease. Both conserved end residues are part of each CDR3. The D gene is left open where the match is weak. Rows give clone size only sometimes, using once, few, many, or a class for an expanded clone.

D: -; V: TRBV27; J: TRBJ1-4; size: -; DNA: TGTGCCAGCAGTATCTCCGGGACGCCCCTCGCAACTAATGAAAAACTGTTTTTT; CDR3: CASSISGTPLATNEKLFF
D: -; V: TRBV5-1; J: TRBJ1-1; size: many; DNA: TGCGCCAGCAGCGCGGAGGGGGGCGTAAACACTGAAGCTTTCTTT; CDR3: CASSAEGGVNTEAFF
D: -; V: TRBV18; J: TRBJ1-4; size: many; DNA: TGTGCCAGCTCACCACAGGCAACTAATGAAAAACTGTTTTTT; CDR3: CASSPQATNEKLFF
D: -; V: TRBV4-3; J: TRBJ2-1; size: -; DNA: TGCGCCAGCAGTCAAACGGGGTCTTCCGGGCGGGAGCAGTTCTTC; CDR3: CASSQTGSSGREQFF
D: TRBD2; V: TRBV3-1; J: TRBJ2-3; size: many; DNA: TGTGCCAGCAGCCCACTAGCGGGGGGGGGAGATACGCAGTATTTT; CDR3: CASSPLAGGGDTQYF
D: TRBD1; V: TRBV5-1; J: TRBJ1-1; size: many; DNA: TGCGCCAGCAGCGGACCGGGACAGGGAGGTACTGAAGCTTTCTTT; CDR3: CASSGPGQGGTEAFF
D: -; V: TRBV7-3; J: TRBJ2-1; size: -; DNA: TGTGCCAGCAGCTTAGCCCCCAGCCCCAATGAGCAGTTCTTC; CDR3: CASSLAPSPNEQFF
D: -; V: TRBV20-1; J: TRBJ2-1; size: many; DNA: TGCAGTGCTCTACCCCAGGGCTTTGGTCGAAGTGAGCAGTTCTTC; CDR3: CSALPQGFGRSEQFF
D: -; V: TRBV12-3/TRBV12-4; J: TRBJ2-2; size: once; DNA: TGTGCCAGCAGTTTAGGGGTAAACACCGGGGAGCTGTTTTTT; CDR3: CASSLGVNTGELFF
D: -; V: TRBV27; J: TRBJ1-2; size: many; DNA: TGTGCCAGCAAGGCCAGGAGTGACCCATTTAACTATGGCTACACCTTC; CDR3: CASKARSDPFNYGYTF
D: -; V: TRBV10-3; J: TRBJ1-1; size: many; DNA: TGTGCCATCAGACGGGACATCCCCTCGGTGGTGGCTTTCTTT; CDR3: CAIRRDIPSVVAFF
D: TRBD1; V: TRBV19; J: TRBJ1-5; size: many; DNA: TGTGCCAGTAGTCCAACCGGGACAGATTATAGCAATCAGCCCCAGCATTTT; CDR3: CASSPTGTDYSNQPQHF
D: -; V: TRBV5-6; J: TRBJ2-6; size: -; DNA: TGTGCCAGCAGCTTAGGGCCCGGGGCTCTCGGGGGGGCCAACGTCCTGACTTTC; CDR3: CASSLGPGALGGANVLTF
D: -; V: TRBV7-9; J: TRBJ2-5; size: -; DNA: TGTGCCAGCACTCCGCATGGGGTCTTTGAGACCCAGTACTTC; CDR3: CASTPHGVFETQYF
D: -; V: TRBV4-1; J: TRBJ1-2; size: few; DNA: TGCGCCAGCAGCCAAGTCAGCCGGACAGATGGCTACACCTTC; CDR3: CASSQVSRTDGYTF
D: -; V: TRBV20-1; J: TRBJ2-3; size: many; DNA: TGCAGTGCTAGAGATATCAGAGGGACAGATACGCAGTATTTT; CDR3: CSARDIRGTDTQYF
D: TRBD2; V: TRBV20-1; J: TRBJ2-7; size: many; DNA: TGCAGTGCTAGATCTAGCGGGAGTAGGTACGAGCAGTACTTC; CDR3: CSARSSGSRYEQYF
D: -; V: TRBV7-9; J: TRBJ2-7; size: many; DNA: TGTGCCAGCAGCTTGGCGGGGAGCTACGAGCAGTACTTC; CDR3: CASSLAGSYEQYF
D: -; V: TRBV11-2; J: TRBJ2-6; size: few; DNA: TGTGCCAGCAGGCTGGACGGCTCTGGGGCCAACGTCCTGACTTTC; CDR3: CASRLDGSGANVLTF
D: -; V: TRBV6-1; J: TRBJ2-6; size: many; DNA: TGTGCCAGCAATCTTGAGGGCTTCAAGTCTGGGGCCAACGTCCTGACTTTC; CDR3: CASNLEGFKSGANVLTF
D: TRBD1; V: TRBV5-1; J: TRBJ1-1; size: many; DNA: TGCGCCAGCATGGGGACAGGGCTTCAGAGTACTGAAGCTTTCTTT; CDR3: CASMGTGLQSTEAFF
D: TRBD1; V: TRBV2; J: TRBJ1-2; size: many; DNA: TGTGCCAGCAGTGAATTGTCCAGGGGGGGGATTGGCTATGGCTACACCTTC; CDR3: CASSELSRGGIGYGYTF
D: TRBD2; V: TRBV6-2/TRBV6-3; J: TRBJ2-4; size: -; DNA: TGTGCCAGCAGTGGAACACTAGCGGTAGCCAAAAACATTCAGTACTTC; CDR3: CASSGTLAVAKNIQYF
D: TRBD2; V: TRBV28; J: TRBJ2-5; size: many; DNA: TGTGCCAGCAGAAAGCGGGAGGCCCACCAAGAGACCCAGTACTTC; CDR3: CASRKREAHQETQYF